This paragraph reports one T cell receptor (beta chain). Its antigen remains unidentified. These data come from a study of cytomegalovirus exposure and HLA in healthy donors. Study-level findings and limits: Immune exposure information available was restricted to CMV serostatus.

The primer mix had 60 Vbeta and 13 Jbeta primers. The data were produced by immunoSEQ multiplex PCR, yet TCRdb's version contains in-frame clones alone and is incomplete. The sample carries roughly 100,000 clones, around 60% recorded once. Germline CDR1 is SGHAT and CDR2 is FQNNGV. The CDR3 is made up of 16 amino acids. V lost 0 bases and J lost 7, with 18 bases in between. The specimen was PBMCs. This TCR derives from a human donor in good health. The chain couples TRBV11-2 to TRBJ1-2; perhaps TRBD1 as D (5 bases). CDR3 loop: CASSLDHGRVGSGYTF. For the CDR3, the DNA is TGTGCCAGCAGCTTAGATCATGGCAGGGTCGGGTCTGGCTACACCTTC.